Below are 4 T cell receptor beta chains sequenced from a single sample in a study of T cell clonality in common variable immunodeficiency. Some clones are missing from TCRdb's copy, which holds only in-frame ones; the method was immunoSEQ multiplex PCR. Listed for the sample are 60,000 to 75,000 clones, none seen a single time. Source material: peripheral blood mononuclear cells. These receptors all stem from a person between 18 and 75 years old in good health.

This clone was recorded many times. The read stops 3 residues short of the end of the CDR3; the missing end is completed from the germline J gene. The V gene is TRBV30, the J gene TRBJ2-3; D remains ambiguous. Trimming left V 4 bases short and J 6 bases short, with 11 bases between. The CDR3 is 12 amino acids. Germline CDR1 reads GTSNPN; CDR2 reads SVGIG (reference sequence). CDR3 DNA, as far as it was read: TGTGCCTGGACCACTGTCGGGGATACG. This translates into CAWTTVGDT. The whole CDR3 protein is CAWTTVGDTQYF.

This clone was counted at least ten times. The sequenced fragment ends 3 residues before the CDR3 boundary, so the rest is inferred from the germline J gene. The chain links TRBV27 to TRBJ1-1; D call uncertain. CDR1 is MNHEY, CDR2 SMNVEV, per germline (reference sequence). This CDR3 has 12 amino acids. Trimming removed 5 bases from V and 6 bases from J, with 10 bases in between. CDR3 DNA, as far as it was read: TGTGCCAGCAGTAAACCCCCGGCTGAA. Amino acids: CASSKPPAE. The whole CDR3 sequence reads CASSKPPAEAFF.

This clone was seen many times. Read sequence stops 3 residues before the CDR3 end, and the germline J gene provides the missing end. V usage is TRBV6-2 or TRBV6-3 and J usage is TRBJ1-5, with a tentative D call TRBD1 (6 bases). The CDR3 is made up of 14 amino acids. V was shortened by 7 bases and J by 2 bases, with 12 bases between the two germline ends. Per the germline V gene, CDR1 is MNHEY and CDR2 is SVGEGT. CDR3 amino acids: CASNPAGGNQPQHF. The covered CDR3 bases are TGTGCCAGCAATCCCGCAGGGGGCAATCAGCCC.

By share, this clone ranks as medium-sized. Incomplete CDR3 DNA: TGCGCCAGCAGTCCGACTAGCGCGGGAGAGACC. It specifies CASSPTSAGET. The entire CDR3 reads CASSPTSAGETQYF. The V and J genes are TRBV23-1 and TRBJ2-5, with 8 bases matching TRBD2. The read ends 3 residues shy of where the CDR3 ends; the end is completed using the germline J gene. TRBV23-1 is an ORF for which the function is uncertain. The CDR3 has 14 residues. Trimming cost V 4 bases and J 4 bases; bases outside gene matches: 5.